This T cell receptor (beta chain) was profiled in a study of T-cell reconstitution after alpha-beta-depleted transplantation in children (dated by TCRdb to between 2015 and 2016). Regarding the complete study: The study quantitatively tracked T-cell immune reconstitution after TCRalphabeta/CD19-depleted allogeneic hematopoietic cell transplantation in children using TCR repertoire profiling.

This clonotype was counted only a few times. Its antigen is currently not known. Per-nucleotide qualities are absent, and no much larger clonotype sits a single base away. Reading the germline V gene gives CDR1 SGDLS and CDR2 YYNGEE. Relative to germline, V is 0 bases shorter and J is 2 bases shorter, with 13 bases between their ends. The CDR3 holds 16 amino acids from the cysteine to the phenylalanine. Of all the DNA, just the CDR3 is kept, 48 bases in frame from base 1. The method behind the library was PCR. TCRdb names Illumina HiSeq 2500 as the instrument used. TCR library preparation used molecular barcoding, with unique molecular identifiers applied to normalize quantification of the TCRbeta repertoire. TCRdb passed the public sequencing reads through fastp at Q25 and MiXCR, retaining productive beta sequences. Records with the same CDR3 protein are collapsed into one entry carrying the most frequent genes and DNA. In this sample the table shows about 610,000 distinct CDR3 sequences, about 10% of which occur a single time. In total, the top ten clones hold about 4.2% of the sample.

Material: PBMCs from the stem cell graft donor, obtained from the stem cell graft. This TCR was recovered from a human donor who donated a stem cell graft to a child with acute myeloid leukemia. This sequence uses TRBV9 and TRBJ2-3; the D gene is perhaps TRBD1, on 5 matching bases. The DNA sequence is given as TGTGCCAGCAGCGTAGGGCATTTAGGGGCCACAGATACGCAGTATTTT. Its amino acids are CASSVGHLGATDTQYF.